A selection of T cell receptor beta chains follows, all from one sample in a study of read filtering for tumor transcriptome and immune sequencing. From the reads, TCRdb called clonotypes with MiXCR, one entry per CDR3 protein. The data show about 86,000 distinct CDR3 sequences, over 9% seen once. Sequencing was carried out using a population of CD138-negative cells sorted from bone marrow. Receptors originate from a donor at least 40 years old with multiple myeloma. The CDR3 runs from the conserved cysteine through the conserved F or W. The D gene is left open where the match is weak. The size entry is marked missing in some rows and otherwise reads once, few, many or a size class.

many,TRBD1,TRBV27,TRBJ1-5,CASSQGQFGNQPQHF,TGTGCCAGCAGTCAGGGACAGTTTGGCAATCAGCCCCAGCATTTT
.,.,TRBV5-1,TRBJ2-7,CASRPQGGTYEQYF,TGCGCCAGCCGCCCCCAGGGGGGAACCTACGAGCAGTACTTC
many,TRBD2,TRBV20-1,TRBJ2-1,CSASGRGPSSYNEQFF,TGCAGTGCTAGCGGGAGGGGACCATCCTCCTACAATGAGCAGTTCTTC
many,TRBD2,TRBV9,TRBJ2-2,CASSVREDSLNTGELFF,TGTGCCAGCAGCGTCCGGGAGGACTCCCTGAACACCGGGGAGCTGTTTTTT
.,TRBD2,TRBV5-1,TRBJ2-5,CASSLYGGGDETQYF,TGCGCCAGCAGCTTGTACGGCGGGGGGGACGAGACCCAGTACTTC
many,.,TRBV7-2,TRBJ2-2,CASSVTPTGELFF,TGTGCCAGCAGCGTGACCCCCACCGGGGAGCTGTTTTTT
many,.,TRBV11-3,TRBJ1-1,CASSLYGSEAFF,TGTGCCAGCAGCTTATATGGAAGTGAAGCTTTCTTT
many,.,TRBV11-2,TRBJ1-4,CASSLVGTASEKLFF,TGTGCCAGCAGCTTAGTGGGGACGGCTAGTGAAAAACTGTTTTTT
many,TRBD2,TRBV11-2,TRBJ2-2,CASSQTPGLAGWSGELFF,TGTGCCAGCAGCCAAACCCCGGGACTAGCGGGATGGTCCGGGGAGCTGTTTTTT
many,.,TRBV3-1,TRBJ2-3,CASSGRIDSDTQYF,TGTGCCAGCAGTGGGAGGATTGATTCAGATACGCAGTATTTT
.,.,TRBV25-1,TRBJ2-1,CASSGYDEQSF,TGTGCCAGCAGTGGCTACGATGAGCAGTCCTTC
.,TRBD2,TRBV11-2,TRBJ2-1,CASSLDSRGTSGYNEQFF,TGTGCCAGCAGCTTAGATTCTCGCGGGACTAGCGGTTACAATGAGCAGTTCTTC
many,.,TRBV11-3,TRBJ2-1,CASSLGTLPRVSYNEQFF,TGTGCCAGCAGCTTAGGGACCCTTCCTAGGGTTTCCTACAATGAGCAGTTCTTC
many,TRBD2,TRBV29-1,TRBJ2-7,CSVPGGAGSVEQYF,TGCAGCGTTCCCGGAGGAGCGGGGTCGGTGGAGCAGTACTTC
many,.,TRBV29-1,TRBJ2-5,CSVESRQETQYF,TGCAGCGTTGAAAGTCGGCAAGAGACCCAGTACTTC
many,TRBD1,TRBV29-1,TRBJ2-2,CSATSRGTANTGELFF,TGCAGCGCCACATCAAGGGGGACAGCGAACACCGGGGAGCTGTTTTTT
.,TRBD2,TRBV29-1,TRBJ2-3,CSVLLAGTSTDTQYF,TGCAGCGTTTTACTAGCGGGGACTAGCACAGATACGCAGTATTTT
.,.,TRBV11-3,TRBJ2-1,CASSLQGGYNEQFF,TGTGCCAGCAGCTTACAAGGGGGCTACAATGAGCAGTTCTTC
.,TRBD2,TRBV7-8,TRBJ2-2,CASSPDLAGAHTGEPFF,TGTGCCAGCAGCCCCGACTTAGCGGGAGCCCACACCGGGGAGCCGTTCTTT
many,TRBD1,TRBV20-1,TRBJ1-4,CSAITITGANEKLFF,TGCAGTGCCATTACGATTACAGGGGCGAATGAAAAACTGTTTTTT
many,TRBD1,TRBV7-9,TRBJ2-2,CASRGTGNTGELFF,TGTGCCAGCAGGGGGACAGGGAACACCGGGGAGCTGTTTTTT
many,.,TRBV5-1,TRBJ1-1,CASTHGPSIRGGKNTEAFF,TGCGCCAGCACCCACGGCCCCTCGATAAGGGGGGGGAAAAACACTGAAGCTTTCTTT
many,.,TRBV11-2,TRBJ1-5,CASSAGQGYNQPQHF,TGTGCCAGCAGCGCGGGGCAAGGTTACAATCAGCCCCAGCATTTT
.,.,TRBV29-1,TRBJ2-2,CSAEVGNRARELFF,TGCAGCGCTGAAGTTGGGAACCGAGCGCGGGAGCTGTTTTTT
many,TRBD1,TRBV25-1,TRBJ2-1,CASSVWTGHNEQFF,TGTGCCAGCAGTGTATGGACAGGGCATAATGAGCAGTTCTTC
few,TRBD2,TRBV11-3,TRBJ2-3,CASSPSGAFRIDTQYF,TGTGCCAGCAGCCCGAGCGGGGCCTTTCGGATAGATACGCAGTATTTT
.,.,TRBV5-8,TRBJ2-1,CASSRGEGSSYNEQFF,TGTGCCAGCAGTCGGGGAGAGGGTAGCTCCTACAATGAGCAGTTCTTC
many,.,TRBV24-1,TRBJ2-3,CATSDLEGDLADTQYF,TGTGCCACCAGTGATTTGGAAGGGGATCTCGCAGATACGCAGTATTTT
few,TRBD2,TRBV12-3/TRBV12-4,TRBJ2-1,CASSRGLAGGYRGLGNEQFF,TGTGCCAGCAGTCGTGGACTAGCGGGAGGTTACCGAGGTCTGGGCAATGAGCAGTTCTTC
.,TRBD1,TRBV28,TRBJ2-5,CASGRTGDYQETQYF,TGTGCCAGCGGTCGGACAGGGGACTACCAAGAGACCCAGTACTTC
many,.,TRBV20-1,TRBJ2-7,CTGMTDLSEQYF,TGTACTGGAATGACAGACTTAAGCGAGCAGTACTTC
many,TRBD1,TRBV5-1,TRBJ2-3,CASSLAGQGKDTQYF,TGCGCCAGCAGCTTGGCCGGACAGGGAAAGGATACGCAGTATTTT
few,.,TRBV20-1,TRBJ1-2,CHAQTDSGYTF,TGCCATGCCCAAACGGACTCAGGCTACACCTTC
.,.,TRBV13,TRBJ1-1,CASSLGGGGSMNTEAYF,TGTGCCAGCAGCTTGGGGGGCGGGGGGTCCATGAACACTGAAGCTTACTTT
many,TRBD2,TRBV19,TRBJ2-5,CASSPWTSGGQETQYF,TGTGCCAGTAGTCCGTGGACTAGCGGGGGACAAGAGACCCAGTACTTC
many,.,TRBV29-1,TRBJ1-2,CSVENQGRSYGYTF,TGCAGCGTTGAAAACCAGGGAAGGTCCTATGGCTACACCTTC
many,TRBD1,TRBV5-1,TRBJ2-5,CASSLVGTGVETQYF,TGCGCCAGCAGCTTGGTAGGGACAGGGGTAGAGACCCAGTACTTC
many,TRBD1,TRBV4-1,TRBJ2-5,CASSYDRGRETQYF,TGCGCCAGCAGCTACGACAGGGGGCGGGAGACCCAGTACTTC
many,.,TRBV20-1,TRBJ2-1,CSARLTGTRYQKNEQFF,TGCAGTGCTAGACTGACCGGGACAAGGTACCAGAAAAATGAGCAGTTCTTC
once,.,TRBV30,TRBJ1-6,CAWSRDANSPLHF,TGTGCCTGGAGTAGAGACGCCAATTCACCCCTCCACTTT
many,.,TRBV6-5,TRBJ1-1,CASSLMGVGSTEAFF,TGTGCCAGCAGCTTGATGGGAGTGGGGAGCACTGAAGCTTTCTTT
many,TRBD2,TRBV20-1,TRBJ2-1,CSARATSGMFF,TGCAGTGCTAGAGCCACTAGCGGGATGTTCTTC
few,TRBD2,TRBV5-1,TRBJ2-7,CASSLGLADSSYEQYF,TGCGCCAGCAGCTTGGGACTAGCGGACAGCTCCTACGAGCAGTACTTC
many,.,TRBV7-2,TRBJ2-7,CASSDSGAAYEQYF,TGTGCCAGCAGCGATTCAGGGGCGGCTTACGAGCAGTACTTC
.,TRBD2,TRBV5-1,TRBJ2-1,CASSPRLAGGYNERFF,TGCGCCAGCAGCCCCCGACTAGCGGGAGGGTACAATGAGCGGTTCTTC
many,TRBD1,TRBV3-1,TRBJ2-1,CASSQDRGTGTYNEQFF,TGTGCCAGCAGCCAAGATCGAGGGACAGGGACTTACAATGAGCAGTTCTTC
many,.,TRBV5-1,TRBJ1-1,CASSPPGMNTEAFF,TGCGCCAGCAGCCCCCCGGGCATGAACACTGAAGCTTTCTTT
many,TRBD1,TRBV7-8,TRBJ2-1,CASSHNAGQGRYNEQFF,TGTGCCAGCAGCCATAACGCGGGACAGGGGAGGTACAATGAGCAGTTCTTC
few,.,TRBV20-1,TRBJ2-7,CSAREGARSYEQYF,TGCAGTGCTAGAGAGGGGGCTCGCTCCTACGAGCAGTACTTC
.,TRBD2,TRBV5-1,TRBJ2-5,CASSLEAGDETQYF,TGCGCCAGCAGCTTGGAAGCGGGAGATGAGACCCAGTACTTC
many,.,TRBV10-3,TRBJ2-2,CAIRGGDGTGELFF,TGTGCCATCCGGGGCGGAGATGGGACCGGGGAGCTGTTTTTT
.,TRBD1,TRBV19,TRBJ2-1,CASRYTGGGNEQFF,TGTGCCAGTAGATACACAGGGGGCGGGAATGAGCAGTTCTTC
many,.,TRBV7-2,TRBJ1-2,CASSLMTANNYGYTF,TGTGCCAGCAGCTTGATGACAGCCAATAACTATGGCTACACCTTC